These 21 T cell receptor beta chains were sequenced from one sample in a study of blood T cell repertoires in COVID-19. Profiled with immunoSEQ multiplex PCR; TCRdb holds only in-frame clones, not every one. The table includes approximately 100,000 clones, about 85% detected once. Sequencing was done on a sample of peripheral blood. All receptors derive from a woman between 65 and 79 years old with active or convalescent COVID-19.

The J gene is TRBJ2-3, the V gene TRBV5-4, with D possibly matching TRBD2 (6 bases). Germline CDR1 and CDR2: SGHNT and YYREEE (reference sequence). The CDR3 loop spans 15 amino acids. V was pared by 5 bases and J by 2 bases, with 15 bases between. The CDR3 loop reads CASSRLAITTDTQYF. In DNA form, the CDR3 reads TGTGCCAGCAGTAGGCTAGCGATTACCACAGATACGCAGTATTTT.

This clone was picked up a small number of times. The V gene is TRBV24-1, the J gene TRBJ2-1, with D tentatively TRBD2 (5 bases). V lost 0 bases and J lost 7, with 18 bases in between. The CDR3 has 17 amino acids. Germline-derived CDR1 and CDR2 are KGHDR and SFDVKD. CDR3 in amino acids: CATSDLGSSLGGNEQFF. CDR3 DNA: TGTGCCACCAGTGATTTGGGGTCTAGCTTGGGTGGGAATGAGCAGTTCTTC.

The sample holds a few counts of this clone. V and J are TRBV9 and TRBJ2-1; a possible D gene is TRBD2 (5 bases). The germline V gene has CDR1 SGDLS and CDR2 YYNGEE. The CDR3 extends over 16 amino acids. V lost 0 bases and J 5 bases, leaving 15 bases between the germline ends. CDR3 in amino acids: CASSVDLSGSHNEQFF. The CDR3 DNA follows: TGTGCCAGCAGCGTAGACCTCTCGGGATCCCACAATGAGCAGTTCTTC.

This clone was observed a handful of times. The chain links TRBV7-2 to TRBJ2-2; 10 nucleotides agree with TRBD2. The CDR3 is 15 residues long. The V gene end was trimmed by 5 bases and the J gene end by 6 bases; junction bases not matched to a gene: 6. The germline V gene has CDR1 SGHTA and CDR2 FQGNSA. This CDR3 reads CASSQREGGAGELFF. CDR3 nucleotides: TGTGCCAGCAGCCAGCGGGAGGGCGGCGCCGGGGAGCTGTTTTTT.

The V gene is TRBV5-4, the J gene TRBJ1-6; D unresolved. The V end was cut by 4 bases, the J end by 5 bases, with 4 bases between. This CDR3 is built from 12 residues. Looked up from germline, CDR1 is SGHNT and CDR2 is YYREEE (reference sequence). The CDR3 DNA follows: TGTGCCAGCAGCCAGGATAATTCACCCCTCCACTTT. It specifies CASSQDNSPLHF.

CDR3 sequence: CASSQRGARAGSSTDTQYF. The CDR3 DNA reads TGCGCCAGCAGCCAAAGAGGGGCTCGGGCCGGGAGCTCCACAGATACGCAGTATTTT. This chain connects TRBV4-3 to TRBJ2-3; D perhaps matches TRBD2 (6 bases). The germline V gene encodes CDR1 LGHNA and CDR2 YSLEER. This CDR3 has 19 residues. Deletions cut 2 bases from V and 2 bases from J, with 23 bases between.

A few counts support this clone. The chain carries TRBV5-1 and TRBJ1-6; possibly TRBD1 for D (6 bases). Trimming left V 0 bases short and J 4 bases short, with 11 bases between. The CDR3 extends over 16 amino acids. Germline values: CDR1 SGHRS, CDR2 YFSETQ. The CDR3 here is CASSLEGGGYNSPLHF. The CDR3 DNA reads TGCGCCAGCAGCTTGGAGGGGGGAGGGTATAATTCACCCCTCCACTTT.

This clone was counted between two and nine times. The genes are TRBV6-2 or TRBV6-3 and TRBJ1-2; no reliable D call. The V gene lost 5 bases and the J gene lost 5 bases, with 9 bases spanning the gap. The CDR3 extends over 12 amino acids. Germline loops: CDR1 MNHEY, CDR2 SVGEGT. For the CDR3, the DNA is TGTGCCAGCAGTACGGGTACTTATGGCTACACCTTC. It codes for CASSTGTYGYTF.

This chain uses TRBV5-4 with TRBJ2-5; D perhaps matches TRBD1 (6 bases). V dropped 1 base and J dropped 3 bases, with 10 bases sitting between them. The CDR3 loop spans 14 amino acids. Germline-derived CDR1 and CDR2 are SGHNT and YYREEE (reference sequence). The CDR3 sequence: CASSLPRGKETQYF. CDR3 in DNA: TGTGCCAGCAGCTTGCCTAGGGGGAAAGAGACCCAGTACTTC.

This sequence joins TRBV3-1 (or the pseudogene TRBV3-2) and TRBJ2-3, with 7 bases identical to TRBD2. This CDR3 spans 16 amino acids. Losses at the gene ends were 2 bases for V and 3 bases for J; bases not matched to a gene: 8. Germline values: CDR1 LGHDT, CDR2 YNNKEL (reference sequence). Here the CDR3 reads CASSQSRLALTDTQYF. The CDR3 region has the DNA TGTGCCAGCAGCCAATCTCGACTAGCTCTTACAGATACGCAGTATTTT.

The rearrangement links TRBV5-8 to TRBJ2-4, with a tentative D call TRBD1 (5 bases). The CDR3 has 17 amino acids. The germline CDR1 and CDR2 sequences are SGHTS and YDEGEE. V lost 5 bases and J lost 0, with 18 bases in between. DNA of the CDR3: TGTGCCAGCAGTCTTGGTGTTAAGGGGATAGCCAAAAACATTCAGTACTTC. Its protein product is CASSLGVKGIAKNIQYF.

This chain connects TRBV10-2 to TRBJ1-2; 7 bases align to TRBD1. The CDR3 loop spans 13 amino acids. V was clipped by 8 bases and J by 5 bases; unmatched bases: 8. Looked up from germline, CDR1 is WSHSY and CDR2 is SAAADI. The CDR3 protein is CASGTGTEYGYTF. CDR3 nucleotides: TGCGCCAGCGGAACCGGGACAGAGTATGGCTACACCTTC.

J is TRBJ2-7 and V is TRBV18, with TRBD2 matching over 7 bases. Germline V gene sequence: CDR1 KGHSH, CDR2 LQKENI. The J segment lost 0 bases and the V segment lost 6 bases, leaving 8 bases of the junction unmatched. The CDR3 has 15 amino acids. In nucleotides, the CDR3 is TGTGCCAGCTCGGGGGGGACCGGGAGCTCCTACGAGCAGTACTTC. This encodes CASSGGTGSSYEQYF.

The chain combines TRBV7-2 with TRBJ2-7; 8 bases are shared with TRBD1. Germline-derived CDR1 and CDR2 are SGHTA and FQGNSA. The CDR3 runs to 15 residues. The V segment lost 5 bases and the J segment 4 bases; nucleotides outside the gene matches: 10. As DNA, the CDR3 is TGTGCCAGCAGCCGTGACGGACAGGGTGGGTACGAGCAGTACTTC. This gives the protein CASSRDGQGGYEQYF.

This sequence joins TRBV2 and TRBJ1-5, with 7 nucleotides matching TRBD1. There are 14 residues in the CDR3. Germline loops: CDR1 SNHLY, CDR2 FYNNEI. The junction had 4 bases not matched to a gene; V was cut back by 3 bases and J by 5 bases. The DNA for the CDR3 is TGTGCCAGCAGTGATTCAGGGGGAGATCAGCCCCAGCATTTT. This translates into CASSDSGGDQPQHF.

J is TRBJ2-2 and V is TRBV4-1; 12 nucleotides agree with TRBD2. Trimming took 2 bases from V and 4 from J; bases not matched to a gene: 5. This CDR3 has 17 amino acids. CDR1 is MGHRA and CDR2 is YSYEKL in the germline V gene. Here the CDR3 reads CASSQPSGGGSTGELFF. In nucleotides, the CDR3 is TGCGCCAGCAGCCAACCTAGCGGGGGGGGATCCACCGGGGAGCTGTTTTTT.

The chain carries TRBV2 and TRBJ2-7, with a weak D call TRBD1 (6 bases). This CDR3 is built from 14 residues. Germline CDR1 SNHLY, CDR2 FYNNEI. The V end lost 6 bases, the J end lost 1 base, and 13 bases lay between the germline ends. CDR3 DNA: TGTGCCAGCAGCCTGGACAGTGGATCCTACGAGCAGTACTTC. This encodes CASSLDSGSYEQYF.

The chain joins TRBV5-1 to TRBJ1-6; 8 bases map to TRBD1. Trimming at V came to 4 bases and at J to 8 bases, leaving 8 bases not matched to a gene. Germline loops: CDR1 SGHRS, CDR2 YFSETQ. The CDR3 is 15 amino acids. In DNA, the CDR3 is TGCGCCAGCAGCCACTTGACAGGGGAGGATTCACCCCTCCACTTT. Translated: CASSHLTGEDSPLHF.

The rearrangement uses TRBV19 and TRBJ2-7; D not resolved. In germline, CDR1 is LNHDA, CDR2 SQIVND (reference sequence). The V end lost 4 bases, the J end lost 3 bases, and 10 bases lay between the germline ends. The CDR3 has 13 amino acids. The CDR3 protein is CASSNYANYEQYF. The CDR3 region has the DNA TGTGCCAGTAGTAACTACGCCAACTACGAGCAGTACTTC.

This chain links TRBV19 with TRBJ1-5; 7 bases agree with TRBD1. CDR3 length equals 16 residues. Per the germline V gene, CDR1 is LNHDA and CDR2 is SQIVND (reference sequence). Trimming removed 5 bases from V and 2 bases from J; junction bases left unmatched: 9. In DNA form, the CDR3 reads TGTGCCAGTAGTGCGCGACAGGGTCTTGGCAATCAGCCCCAGCATTTT. Translation gives CASSARQGLGNQPQHF.

The V gene is TRBV4-3, the J gene TRBJ1-4; D might be TRBD1 (6 bases). Germline CDR1 LGHNA, CDR2 YSLEER. This CDR3 has 15 residues. V gave up 0 bases and J gave up 9 bases, with 14 bases separating them. CDR3 coding DNA: TGCGCCAGCAGCCAAGATCGGCAGGGACAAAAAAAACTGTTTTTT. This codes for CASSQDRQGQKKLFF.